The present TCR beta chain was sequenced within a study of PD-1 blockade in classical Hodgkin lymphoma. Germline CDR1 and CDR2: MNHEY and SVGAGI. V lost 8 bases and J lost 6, with 14 bases in between. CDR3 length equals 13 residues. Assay used: immunoSEQ multiplex PCR; TCRdb lists only in-frame clones, some missing. The sample lists roughly 150,000 clones, about 81% occurring once. This clone occurred once. Its antigen is not identified. Autologous stem cell transplantation was followed by relapse in every patient, and brentuximab vedotin exposure varied. Best overall response was complete response, partial response or progressive disease in these relapsed/refractory classical Hodgkin lymphoma patients. Study outcomes and limitations: Similar baseline diversity was found in complete responders and newly diagnosed patients. Reported findings placed baseline TCR diversity lower in newly diagnosed patients (compared with healthy donors).

The specimen comprised peripheral blood mononuclear cells (PBMCs), sampled before the second cycle of nivolumab. The receptor was isolated from a human donor with classical Hodgkin lymphoma. This chain connects TRBV6-5 to TRBJ1-5; the D is unclear. CDR3: CASLRDASQPQHF. The CDR3 DNA is TGTGCCAGCCTCAGAGACGCGAGTCAGCCCCAGCATTTT.